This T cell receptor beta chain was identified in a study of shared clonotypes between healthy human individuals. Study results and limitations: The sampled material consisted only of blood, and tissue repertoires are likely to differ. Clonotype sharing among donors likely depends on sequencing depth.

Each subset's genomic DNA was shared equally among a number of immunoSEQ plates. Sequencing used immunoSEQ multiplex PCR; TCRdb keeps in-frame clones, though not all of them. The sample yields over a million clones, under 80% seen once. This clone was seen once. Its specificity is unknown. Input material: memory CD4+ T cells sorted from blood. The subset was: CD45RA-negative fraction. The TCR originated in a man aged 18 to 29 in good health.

The CDR3, as DNA: TGTGCCAGCAGTTACTCGAACCAGGGAGACTATGAGCAGTTCTTC. It yields the protein CASSYSNQGDYEQFF. This chain joins TRBV6-5 and TRBJ2-1, with D perhaps being TRBD1 or TRBD2 (5 bases each). V was pared by 0 bases and J by 8 bases, with 14 bases between. The CDR3 runs 15 residues. Germline V gene data show CDR1 as MNHEY and CDR2 as SVGAGI.